This TCR beta chain was obtained from a study of blood T cell repertoires in COVID-19. Sequencing used immunoSEQ multiplex PCR; TCRdb keeps in-frame clones, though not all of them. The repertoire holds hundreds of thousands of clones, with 88% as singletons. CDR3 length equals 14 residues. Germline lookup yields CDR1 MNHEY and CDR2 SVGAGI. V lost 0 bases, J lost 6 bases, and 8 bases lay in between. The sequence derives from a woman aged 50 to 60 with active or convalescent COVID-19. The chain carries TRBV6-5 and TRBJ1-4; D is undetermined. Sequenced input: peripheral blood. The CDR3 loop reads CASSYSGGDEKLFF. The CDR3 DNA follows: TGTGCCAGCAGTTACTCAGGCGGAGATGAAAAACTGTTTTTT.